This T cell receptor beta chain was captured by sequencing in a study of blood T cell repertoires in COVID-19. Study context: Samples came from the United States, Italy and Spain, spanning acute and convalescent COVID-19. PBMCs, B-cell-depleted T cells, or T cells were the source of the cDNA or gDNA that made up the material.

Seattle cases were enrolled at active infection and followed longitudinally. Original processing methods: Nucleated cell counts were estimated from reference gene primer amplification. Only in-frame clones appear in the TCRdb table, and some are missing; sequencing was by immunoSEQ multiplex PCR. V and J calls and clone size come straight from that table; D and trimming were deduced from the DNA. The data show 300,000 to 450,000 clones, approximately 87% seen once. The CDR3 totals 16 residues. Germline loops: CDR1 SGHTA, CDR2 FQGNSA. This clonotype originated in a woman under 40 with COVID-19, enrolled during active disease. The chain joins TRBV7-2 to TRBJ2-6; possibly TRBD2 for D (6 bases). Sequencing used peripheral blood. The CDR3 here is CAKFHLAGSGANVLTF. The DNA for the CDR3 is TGTGCTAAATTTCACCTGGCGGGATCTGGGGCCAACGTCCTGACTTTC.